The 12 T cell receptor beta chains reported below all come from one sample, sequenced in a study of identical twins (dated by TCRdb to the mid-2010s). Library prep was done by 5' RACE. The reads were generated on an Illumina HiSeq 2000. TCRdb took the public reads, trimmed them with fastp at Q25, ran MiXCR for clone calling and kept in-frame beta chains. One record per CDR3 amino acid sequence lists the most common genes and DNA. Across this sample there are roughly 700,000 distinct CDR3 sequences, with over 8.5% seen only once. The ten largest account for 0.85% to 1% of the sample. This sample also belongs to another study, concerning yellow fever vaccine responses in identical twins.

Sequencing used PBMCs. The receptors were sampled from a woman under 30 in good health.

The CDR3 DNA sequence: TGTGCCAGCTCACCACCGATTGGTAGCGGGGGGCCCACAGATACGCAGTATTTT. Translation: CASSPPIGSGGPTDTQYF. The chain recombines TRBV18 with TRBJ2-3; 10 nucleotides align to TRBD2. V dropped 0 bases and J dropped 2; count of bases not matched to a gene: 8. Germline values: CDR1 KGHSH, CDR2 LQKENI. The CDR3 runs 18 residues.

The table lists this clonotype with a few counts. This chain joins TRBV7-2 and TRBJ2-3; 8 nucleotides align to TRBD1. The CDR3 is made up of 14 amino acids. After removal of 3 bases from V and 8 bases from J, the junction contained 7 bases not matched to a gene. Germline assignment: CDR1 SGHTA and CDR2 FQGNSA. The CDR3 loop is CASSFLDRERTQYF. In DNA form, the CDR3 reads TGTGCCAGCAGCTTCTTGGACAGGGAACGTACGCAGTATTTT.

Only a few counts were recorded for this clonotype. CDR3 coding DNA: TGTGCCAGCAGCCATGAAAAGGGCCCCTACGAGCAGTACTTC. Residues: CASSHEKGPYEQYF. The V gene is TRBV4-2, the J gene TRBJ2-7; D ambiguous. This CDR3 contains 14 residues. V dropped 3 bases and J dropped 2 bases, with 11 bases sitting between them. CDR1 LGHNA and CDR2 YNFKEQ come from the germline V gene.

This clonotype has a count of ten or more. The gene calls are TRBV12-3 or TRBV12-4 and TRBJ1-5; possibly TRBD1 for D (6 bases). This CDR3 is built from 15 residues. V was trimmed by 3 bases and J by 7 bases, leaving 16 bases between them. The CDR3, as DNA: TGTGCCAGCAGTTTCTCCGCAGGGACATTCCAGCCCCAGCATTTT. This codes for CASSFSAGTFQPQHF.

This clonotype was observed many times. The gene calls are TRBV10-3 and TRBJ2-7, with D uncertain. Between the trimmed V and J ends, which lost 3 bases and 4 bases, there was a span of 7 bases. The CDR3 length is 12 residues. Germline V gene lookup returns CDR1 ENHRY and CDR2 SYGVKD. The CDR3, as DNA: TGTGCCATCAGTGAACGCGGATACGAGCAGTACTTC. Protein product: CAISERGYEQYF.

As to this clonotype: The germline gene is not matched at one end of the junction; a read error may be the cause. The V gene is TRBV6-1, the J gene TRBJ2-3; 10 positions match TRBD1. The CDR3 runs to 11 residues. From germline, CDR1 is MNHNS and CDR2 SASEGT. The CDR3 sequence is CASSIRDRGSF. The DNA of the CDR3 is TGTGCCAGCAGTATCCGGGACAGGGGTTCGTTT.

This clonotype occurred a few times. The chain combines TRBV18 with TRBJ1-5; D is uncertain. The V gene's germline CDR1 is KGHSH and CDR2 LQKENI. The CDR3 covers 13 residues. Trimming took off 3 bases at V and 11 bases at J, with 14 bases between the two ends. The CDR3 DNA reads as TGTGCCAGCTCACCTATATCTGAGGGATCCCAGCATTTT. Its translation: CASSPISEGSQHF.

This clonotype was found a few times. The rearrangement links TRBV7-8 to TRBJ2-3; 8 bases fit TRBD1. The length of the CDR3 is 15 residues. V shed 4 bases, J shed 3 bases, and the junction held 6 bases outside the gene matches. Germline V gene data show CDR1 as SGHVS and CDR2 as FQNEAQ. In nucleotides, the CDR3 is TGTGCCAGCAGCTCCCGCCGGGACAGGACAGATACGCAGTATTTT. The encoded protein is CASSSRRDRTDTQYF.

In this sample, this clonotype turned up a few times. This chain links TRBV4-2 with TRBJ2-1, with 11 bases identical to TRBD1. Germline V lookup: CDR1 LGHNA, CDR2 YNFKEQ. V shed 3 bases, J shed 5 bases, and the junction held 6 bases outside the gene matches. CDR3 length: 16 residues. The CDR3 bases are TGTGCCAGCAGCCACCCCCGGGACAGGGGGGACAATGAGCAGTTCTTC. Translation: CASSHPRDRGDNEQFF.

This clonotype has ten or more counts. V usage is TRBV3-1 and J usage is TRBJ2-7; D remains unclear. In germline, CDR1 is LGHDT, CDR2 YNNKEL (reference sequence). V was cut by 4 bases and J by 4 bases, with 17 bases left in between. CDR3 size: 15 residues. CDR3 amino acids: CASSPGPTSKYEQYF. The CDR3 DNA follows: TGTGCCAGCAGCCCCGGTCCCACAAGCAAATACGAGCAGTACTTC.

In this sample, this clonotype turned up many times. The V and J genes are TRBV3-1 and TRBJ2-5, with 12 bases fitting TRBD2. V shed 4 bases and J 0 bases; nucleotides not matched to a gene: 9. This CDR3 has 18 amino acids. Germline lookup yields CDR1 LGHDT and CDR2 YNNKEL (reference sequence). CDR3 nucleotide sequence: TGTGCCAGCAGCCCCGATGGGCTAGCGGGGGGGCACCAAGAGACCCAGTACTTC. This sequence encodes CASSPDGLAGGHQETQYF.

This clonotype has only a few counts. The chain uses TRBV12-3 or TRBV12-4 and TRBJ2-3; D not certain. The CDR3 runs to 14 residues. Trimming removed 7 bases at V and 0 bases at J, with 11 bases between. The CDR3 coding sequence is TGTGCCAGCATTACGACTCCAAGCACAGATACGCAGTATTTT. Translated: CASITTPSTDTQYF.